This is a list of T cell receptor beta chains from one sample in a study of blood T cell repertoires in COVID-19. Here immunoSEQ multiplex PCR was the method, and the copy in TCRdb shows in-frame clones only, minus some. Counted here are over 200,000 clones, around 92% occurring once; the ten biggest clones make up under 3%. Sequences were obtained from peripheral blood. The receptor source for this set is a person aged 18 to 30 with COVID-19, enrolled during active disease. Each CDR3 is given with its conserved first and last residue. D genes are given only for firm matches. Clone size is given for some rows only: seen once, a few or many times, or a class if the clone is expanded.

d_call | j_call | clone_size | v_call | cdr3_aa | cdr3_nt
TRBD1 | TRBJ1-2 | NA | TRBV6-5 | CASSYTAGTGSGYTF | TGTGCCAGCAGTTATACTGCCGGGACAGGCAGCGGCTACACCTTC
TRBD1 | TRBJ1-4 | NA | TRBV29-1 | CSARTGGATNEKLFF | TGCAGCGCTAGGACAGGGGGCGCGACTAATGAAAAACTGTTTTTT
NA | TRBJ2-5 | NA | TRBV9 | CASSHRTERTQETQYF | TGTGCCAGCAGCCACCGGACAGAAAGAACCCAAGAGACCCAGTACTTC
TRBD1 | TRBJ2-7 | NA | TRBV6-2/TRBV6-3 | CASSTRTGGFYEQYF | TGTGCCAGCAGCACACGGACAGGGGGCTTCTACGAGCAGTACTTC
NA | TRBJ2-1 | NA | TRBV6-5 | CASSYDSKTYNEQFF | TGTGCCAGCAGTTACGACAGTAAGACCTACAATGAGCAGTTCTTC
TRBD2 | TRBJ2-1 | NA | TRBV7-7 | CASSLVPSGGDNEQFF | TGTGCTAGCAGCTTAGTTCCTAGCGGAGGGGACAATGAGCAGTTCTTC
NA | TRBJ2-7 | NA | TRBV19 | CASSAGLHYEQYF | TGTGCCAGTAGTGCAGGTCTACACTACGAGCAGTACTTC
TRBD1 | TRBJ1-2 | NA | TRBV4-3 | CASSQETGVRIGGYTF | TGCGCCAGCAGCCAAGAAACAGGGGTCCGTATAGGTGGCTACACCTTC
TRBD2 | TRBJ2-1 | NA | TRBV30 | CAWSVAGGYNEQFF | TGTGCCTGGAGTGTAGCGGGAGGGTACAATGAGCAGTTCTTC
TRBD2 | TRBJ2-3 | NA | TRBV5-4 | CASSWRRAGGTPDTQYF | TGTGCCAGCAGCTGGAGGAGAGCGGGAGGAACACCAGATACGCAGTATTTT
TRBD2 | TRBJ2-2 | NA | TRBV24-1 | CATRGLAGEGITGELFF | TGTGCCACCAGGGGACTAGCGGGAGAGGGGATTACCGGGGAGCTGTTTTTT
TRBD1 | TRBJ1-3 | NA | TRBV25-1 | CASRTGGTGNTIYF | TGTGCCAGCCGGACAGGGGGGACTGGAAACACCATATATTTT
TRBD2 | TRBJ2-1 | NA | TRBV7-9 | CASSFRVAGTDEQFF | TGTGCCAGCAGCTTTAGGGTAGCGGGAACGGATGAGCAGTTCTTC
NA | TRBJ1-4 | NA | TRBV7-9 | CASSSDRGEKLFF | TGTGCCAGCAGCTCGGACCGGGGTGAAAAACTGTTTTTT
NA | TRBJ1-4 | NA | TRBV27 | CASSRTGNEKLFF | TGTGCCAGCAGTCGCACGGGGAATGAAAAACTGTTTTTT
NA | TRBJ2-7 | NA | TRBV15 | CATSPTSNPYEQYF | TGTGCCACCAGCCCCACCAGTAACCCCTACGAGCAGTACTTC
TRBD2 | TRBJ2-1 | once | TRBV4-1 | CASSQVASGNEQFF | TGCGCCAGCAGCCAAGTGGCTAGCGGGAATGAGCAGTTCTTC
TRBD2 | TRBJ2-5 | NA | TRBV3-1/TRBV3-2 | CASSQEMETSGPLQETQYF | TGTGCCAGCAGCCAAGAGATGGAAACTAGCGGGCCCCTACAAGAGACCCAGTACTTC
NA | TRBJ2-7 | NA | TRBV2 | CASSKGLLSYEQYF | TGTGCCAGCTCGAAGGGGCTACTTTCCTACGAGCAGTACTTC
TRBD1 | TRBJ2-3 | NA | TRBV28 | CASSTPRQGGGTQYF | TGTGCCAGCAGTACCCCCCGACAGGGCGGTGGGACGCAGTATTTT
NA | TRBJ1-4 | NA | TRBV7-9 | CASSWGVGVVGSDEKLFF | TGTGCCAGCAGCTGGGGCGTGGGGGTCGTCGGGAGCGATGAAAAACTGTTTTTT
TRBD1 | TRBJ1-4 | NA | TRBV5-1 | CASRSGTANEKLFF | TGCGCCAGCAGGTCCGGGACAGCTAATGAAAAACTGTTTTTT
TRBD2 | TRBJ2-5 | NA | TRBV6-5 | CASARLAGDVETQYF | TGTGCCAGCGCTAGACTAGCGGGAGATGTGGAGACCCAGTACTTC
NA | TRBJ1-2 | NA | TRBV4-3 | CASSPQVGGRTESGYTF | TGCGCCAGCAGCCCACAAGTAGGAGGTCGGACAGAAAGTGGCTACACCTTC
NA | TRBJ2-7 | NA | TRBV7-9 | CASSLETGLGGEEQYF | TGTGCCAGCAGCTTAGAAACGGGTTTGGGGGGTGAAGAGCAGTACTTC
NA | TRBJ1-1 | NA | TRBV5-5 | CASSPAGEGYTEAFF | TGTGCCAGCAGCCCGGCGGGGGAGGGGTACACTGAAGCTTTCTTT
TRBD1 | TRBJ2-1 | NA | TRBV12-5 | CASGLGGTGGTYNEQFF | TGTGCTAGTGGTTTGGGGGGCACAGGGGGAACCTACAATGAGCAGTTCTTC
NA | TRBJ2-7 | NA | TRBV2 | CAGGTSYEQYF | TGTGCCGGCGGGACTTCTTACGAGCAGTACTTC
TRBD1 | TRBJ1-1 | NA | TRBV3-1/TRBV3-2 | CASSQLTGGGTEAFF | TGTGCCAGCAGCCAGCTGACAGGGGGTGGGACTGAAGCTTTCTTT
NA | TRBJ2-5 | NA | TRBV27 | CASSALSRVQETQYF | TGTGCCAGCAGTGCCCTGTCCAGGGTCCAAGAGACCCAGTACTTC
NA | TRBJ2-3 | NA | TRBV6-4 | CASRCVPQRTTDTQYF | TGTGCCAGCAGGTGCGTCCCCCAGCGGACCACAGATACGCAGTATTTT
NA | TRBJ1-3 | NA | TRBV7-3 | CASSLMEGNTIYF | TGTGCCAGCAGCTTAATGGAGGGAAACACCATATATTTT
NA | TRBJ2-5 | NA | TRBV27 | CATRQGGGETQYF | TGTGCCACCAGACAAGGGGGAGGGGAGACCCAGTACTTC
TRBD2 | TRBJ2-2 | NA | TRBV11-2 | CASSSGTSGNTGELFF | TGTGCCAGCAGCTCCGGGACTAGCGGGAACACCGGGGAGCTGTTTTTT
NA | TRBJ2-7 | NA | TRBV4-3 | CASSQGAPLYISYEQYF | TGCGCCAGCAGCCAGGGGGCACCATTATACATCTCCTACGAGCAGTACTTC
TRBD1 | TRBJ2-1 | NA | TRBV10-1 | CASSGTGRYEQFF | TGCGCCAGCTCCGGGACAGGGAGGTATGAGCAGTTCTTC
TRBD1 | TRBJ2-1 | NA | TRBV7-9 | CASSRTGGDEQFF | TGTGCCAGCAGCCGGACAGGGGGCGATGAGCAGTTCTTC
NA | TRBJ1-5 | NA | TRBV2 | CASTRGEAQPQHF | TGTGCCAGCACCCGGGGGGAGGCCCAGCCCCAGCATTTT
NA | TRBJ1-5 | NA | TRBV5-6 | CASSQTGPGNQPQHF | TGTGCCAGCAGCCAAACTGGTCCCGGCAATCAGCCCCAGCATTTT
TRBD1 | TRBJ1-5 | NA | TRBV28 | CASSLSQGQGVSQPQHF | TGTGCCAGCAGTTTATCCCAGGGACAGGGGGTTAGTCAGCCCCAGCATTTT
NA | TRBJ2-7 | NA | TRBV5-3 | CARSFQRGLDEQYF | TGTGCCAGAAGCTTTCAACGGGGGTTGGACGAGCAGTACTTC
NA | TRBJ1-5 | NA | TRBV6-1 | CASSELTVNQPQHF | TGTGCCAGCAGTGAGTTAACAGTTAATCAGCCCCAGCATTTT
NA | TRBJ2-1 | few | TRBV9 | CASSVLGTPSYNEQFF | TGTGCCAGCAGCGTCCTCGGGACTCCCTCCTACAATGAGCAGTTCTTC